Listed below are T cell receptor beta chains from one sample, sequenced in a study of cytomegalovirus exposure and HLA in healthy donors. The table came from immunoSEQ multiplex PCR; TCRdb's copy has only in-frame clones and leaves some out. The sample lists under 200,000 clones, around 80% occurring once. Input material: PBMCs. The receptors stem from a female donor in good health and CMV-seronegative. The CDR3 runs from the conserved cysteine through the conserved F or W. D genes are given only for firm matches. A clone size is listed for some rows: how often the clone was seen (once, few, many), or a class if it is expanded.

CDR3: CASSVDSALYGYTF
DNA: TGTGCCAGCAGCGTGGACTCGGCGCTCTACGGCTACACCTTC
J: TRBJ1-2
V: TRBV9
size: once
D: -

CDR3: CASSYFRGREGAETQYF
DNA: TGTGCCAGCAGTTACTTTCGCGGGAGGGAGGGAGCGGAGACCCAGTACTTC
J: TRBJ2-5
V: TRBV6-7
size: -
D: TRBD2

CDR3: CASSLGRQAFF
DNA: TGTGCCAGCAGTCTGGGGAGGCAAGCTTTCTTT
J: TRBJ1-1
V: TRBV28
size: -
D: -

CDR3: CASGGGGTTRAFF
DNA: TGTGCCAGCGGCGGGGGGGGAACAACTAGAGCTTTCTTT
J: TRBJ1-1
V: TRBV19
size: -
D: -

CDR3: CASSSGLAGAGELFF
DNA: TGTGCCAGCAGCTCCGGACTAGCGGGAGCGGGGGAGCTGTTTTTT
J: TRBJ2-2
V: TRBV7-3
size: -
D: TRBD2

CDR3: CASRLTGLSNYGYTF
DNA: TGTGCCAGCAGACTTACAGGGCTCTCTAACTATGGCTACACCTTC
J: TRBJ1-2
V: TRBV27
size: -
D: -

CDR3: CASSPTSGVTDTQYF
DNA: TGTGCCAGCAGCCCGACTAGCGGGGTCACAGATACGCAGTATTTT
J: TRBJ2-3
V: TRBV5-4
size: -
D: TRBD2

CDR3: CASSSAGFSSYEQYF
DNA: TGTGCCTCCTCCTCAGCAGGGTTCAGCTCCTACGAGCAGTACTTC
J: TRBJ2-7
V: TRBV11-1
size: -
D: -

CDR3: CASSARVVAEQFF
DNA: TGTGCCAGCAGCGCCAGGGTGGTCGCGGAGCAGTTCTTC
J: TRBJ2-1
V: TRBV11-1
size: -
D: -

CDR3: CASSLNVGAYEQYF
DNA: TGTGCCAGCAGCCTAAACGTCGGTGCCTACGAGCAGTACTTC
J: TRBJ2-7
V: TRBV7-2
size: -
D: -

CDR3: CASRLLTGSYEQYF
DNA: TGTGCCAGCAGACTCTTGACAGGGTCCTACGAGCAGTACTTC
J: TRBJ2-7
V: TRBV11-2
size: once
D: TRBD1

CDR3: CSVEGQGNTEAFF
DNA: TGCAGCGTCGAGGGACAGGGGAACACTGAAGCTTTCTTT
J: TRBJ1-1
V: TRBV29-1
size: -
D: TRBD1

CDR3: CASSPQGARDQPQHF
DNA: TGTGCCAGCTCACCTCAGGGTGCACGAGATCAGCCCCAGCATTTT
J: TRBJ1-5
V: TRBV18
size: -
D: -

CDR3: CATSRPSTGGYTGELFF
DNA: TGTGCCACCAGCAGACCCTCGACAGGGGGCTACACCGGGGAGCTGTTTTTT
J: TRBJ2-2
V: TRBV15
size: -
D: TRBD1

CDR3: CASSLASLAGVSEQYF
DNA: TGTGCCAGCAGCTTAGCGTCCCTAGCGGGAGTTTCCGAGCAGTACTTC
J: TRBJ2-7
V: TRBV7-2
size: -
D: TRBD2

CDR3: CAWRRPTSAAMLFF
DNA: TGTGCCTGGAGACGTCCTACTTCTGCCGCAATGCTGTTTTTT
J: TRBJ1-4
V: TRBV30
size: once
D: -

CDR3: CASSQEPGRRVYGYTF
DNA: TGTGCCAGCAGCCAAGAGCCAGGGAGGAGGGTCTATGGCTACACCTTC
J: TRBJ1-2
V: TRBV4-2
size: few
D: -

CDR3: CASSGGASTNEKLFF
DNA: TGTGCCAGCAGCGGAGGGGCCTCAACTAATGAAAAACTGTTTTTT
J: TRBJ1-4
V: TRBV28
size: -
D: -

CDR3: CASSIAPNRVYEQYF
DNA: TGTGCCAGTAGTATAGCCCCGAATCGAGTCTACGAGCAGTACTTC
J: TRBJ2-7
V: TRBV19
size: -
D: -

CDR3: CASSGTSPSSYNEQFF
DNA: TGTGCCAGCAGTGGAACTAGCCCAAGCTCCTACAATGAGCAGTTCTTC
J: TRBJ2-1
V: TRBV25-1
size: -
D: -

CDR3: CASRGTTSGRDTQYF
DNA: TGTGCCAGCAGGGGAACGACTAGCGGGAGAGATACGCAGTATTTT
J: TRBJ2-3
V: TRBV27
size: once
D: TRBD2

CDR3: CASSPGGLAGGHEQYF
DNA: TGTGCCAGCAGTCCAGGTGGACTAGCGGGGGGCCACGAGCAGTACTTC
J: TRBJ2-7
V: TRBV28
size: -
D: TRBD2

CDR3: CASSKTGTSGPRRGNEQFF
DNA: TGTGCCAGCAGCAAAACCGGGACTAGCGGGCCCCGGCGGGGTAATGAGCAGTTCTTC
J: TRBJ2-1
V: TRBV7-9
size: -
D: TRBD2

CDR3: CASNDRADTEAFF
DNA: TGTGCCAGTAACGACAGGGCGGACACTGAAGCTTTCTTT
J: TRBJ1-1
V: TRBV19
size: -
D: TRBD1

CDR3: CASSAQGRENLETQYF
DNA: TGTGCCAGCAGCGCCCAAGGAAGGGAGAACTTAGAGACCCAGTACTTC
J: TRBJ2-5
V: TRBV7-2
size: -
D: -

CDR3: CASSPDRGKRSPLHF
DNA: TGCGCCAGCAGCCCAGATCGGGGGAAGCGCTCACCCCTCCACTTT
J: TRBJ1-6
V: TRBV7-2
size: few
D: -

CDR3: CASSISDTQYF
DNA: TGTGCCAGTAGTATTTCGGATACGCAGTATTTT
J: TRBJ2-3
V: TRBV19
size: -
D: -

CDR3: CASGSDRAHEQYF
DNA: TGTGCTAGTGGTTCCGACAGGGCCCACGAGCAGTACTTC
J: TRBJ2-7
V: TRBV12-5
size: -
D: TRBD1

CDR3: CASSWGQGSTNEKLFF
DNA: TGTGCCAGCAGCTGGGGACAGGGGAGTACTAATGAAAAACTGTTTTTT
J: TRBJ1-4
V: TRBV7-8
size: -
D: TRBD1

CDR3: CASSSGTGGGYEQYF
DNA: TGTGCCAGCAGCTCCGGGACAGGGGGCGGTTACGAGCAGTACTTC
J: TRBJ2-7
V: TRBV7-6
size: -
D: TRBD1

CDR3: CASSVSDGGFYNEQFF
DNA: TGTGCCAGCAGCGTATCCGACGGGGGGTTTTACAATGAGCAGTTCTTC
J: TRBJ2-1
V: TRBV9
size: -
D: TRBD2

CDR3: CASSLLAGAAASNEQFF
DNA: TGTGCCAGCAGCCTATTAGCGGGGGCGGCAGCAAGCAATGAGCAGTTCTTC
J: TRBJ2-1
V: TRBV11-3
size: -
D: TRBD2

CDR3: CATSRDRTGRSGANVLTF
DNA: TGTGCCACCAGCAGAGACCGGACAGGGCGCTCTGGGGCCAACGTCCTGACTTTC
J: TRBJ2-6
V: TRBV15
size: -
D: TRBD1

CDR3: CASSLSSGVGYEQYF
DNA: TGTGCCAGCAGCTTAAGCAGCGGGGTGGGTTACGAGCAGTACTTC
J: TRBJ2-7
V: TRBV7-2
size: -
D: TRBD2

CDR3: CASSLGGSSGANVLTF
DNA: TGTGCCAGTAGTCTGGGGGGATCCTCTGGGGCCAACGTCCTGACTTTC
J: TRBJ2-6
V: TRBV19
size: -
D: -

CDR3: CASRILAGDNEQFF
DNA: TGTGCCAGTAGAATACTAGCGGGAGACAATGAGCAGTTCTTC
J: TRBJ2-1
V: TRBV19
size: -
D: TRBD2

CDR3: CASRLGRGGELFF
DNA: TGTGCCAGCAGACTCGGGAGGGGCGGGGAGCTGTTTTTT
J: TRBJ2-2
V: TRBV6-5
size: once
D: TRBD2

CDR3: CATSRGRLAGVTDTQYF
DNA: TGTGCCACCAGCAGAGGTCGACTAGCGGGGGTCACAGATACGCAGTATTTT
J: TRBJ2-3
V: TRBV15
size: -
D: TRBD2

CDR3: CASSRLAGLSTYEQYF
DNA: TGTGCCAGCAGTCGACTTGCGGGCCTCTCTACCTACGAGCAGTACTTC
J: TRBJ2-7
V: TRBV27
size: -
D: -

CDR3: CASSWTSSADTQYF
DNA: TGTGCCAGCAGTTGGACTAGCAGCGCAGATACGCAGTATTTT
J: TRBJ2-3
V: TRBV6-5
size: -
D: TRBD2

CDR3: CASSPSGPPLHF
DNA: TGTGCCAGCAGCCCTAGCGGGCCACCCCTCCACTTT
J: TRBJ1-6
V: TRBV7-9
size: -
D: -

CDR3: CASSLIGGGQPQHF
DNA: TGCGCCAGCAGCTTGATAGGGGGGGGTCAGCCCCAGCATTTT
J: TRBJ1-5
V: TRBV5-1
size: -
D: -

CDR3: CASSPMDRGLGNTIYF
DNA: TGTGCCAGCAGTCCAATGGACAGGGGGCTCGGAAACACCATATATTTT
J: TRBJ1-3
V: TRBV6-6
size: -
D: TRBD1

CDR3: CASSIITDTQYF
DNA: TGTGCCAGCAGTATAATCACAGATACGCAGTATTTT
J: TRBJ2-3
V: TRBV28
size: once
D: -

CDR3: CASSYLMTGGKNIQYF
DNA: TGTGCCAGCAGTTACTTAATGACGGGAGGCAAAAACATTCAGTACTTC
J: TRBJ2-4
V: TRBV6-5
size: -
D: TRBD2

CDR3: CARGTAGAREQYF
DNA: TGTGCCAGAGGGACGGCAGGGGCGCGGGAGCAGTACTTC
J: TRBJ2-7
V: TRBV27
size: -
D: -

CDR3: CASSLGTPAYEQYF
DNA: TGTGCCAGCAGCTTAGGGACACCAGCCTACGAGCAGTACTTC
J: TRBJ2-7
V: TRBV5-6
size: once
D: -

CDR3: CASSFGIGRETQYF
DNA: TGTGCCAGCAGCTTCGGGATTGGGAGAGAGACCCAGTACTTC
J: TRBJ2-5
V: TRBV11-2
size: -
D: -

CDR3: CASTPPRGANGLTF
DNA: TGTGCCAGCACCCCCCCCCGGGGGGCCAACGGCCTGACTTTC
J: TRBJ2-6
V: TRBV7-9
size: -
D: -

CDR3: CASSLALAASDTQYF
DNA: TGCGCCAGCAGCTTGGCCCTAGCGGCGTCAGATACGCAGTATTTT
J: TRBJ2-3
V: TRBV5-1
size: -
D: TRBD2